A single sample is the source of the 8 T cell receptor beta chains below, sequenced in a study of T cell repertoires in cytomegalovirus infection. TCRdb itself ran the reads through MiXCR, one entry per CDR3 protein. The sample includes roughly 990,000 distinct CDR3 sequences, 31% seen only once; the top ten take more than 13%. No antigen is known for these receptors. The sample in question was cultured CD8+ T cells from PBMCs, obtained from culture after CMV antigen stimulation. The receptors come from a human donor in good health (CMV status not recorded). Some clones in this sample may be carry-over from other donors' samples.

The V call is TRBV4-2, the J call TRBJ1-4; D possibly corresponds to TRBD1 (6 bases). The germline V gene encodes CDR1 LGHNA and CDR2 YNFKEQ. The CDR3 sequence is 20 residues long. The V end lost 4 bases, the J end lost 1 base, and 25 bases lay between the germline ends. The CDR3 coding sequence is TGTGCCAGCAGCCGGCGCGACGGGGGAGGGGGGGCAGGAACTAATGAAAAACTGTTTTTT. This translates into CASSRRDGGGGAGTNEKLFF.

This chain uses TRBV19 with TRBJ2-3; D may correspond to TRBD1 or TRBD2 (7 bases each). Trimming left V 0 bases short and J 5 bases short, with 15 bases between. Looked up from germline, CDR1 is LNHDA and CDR2 is SQIVND (reference sequence). This CDR3 contains 16 residues. Here the CDR3 reads CASSIEGGGLGDTQYF. The CDR3 DNA follows: TGTGCCAGTAGTATAGAGGGAGGGGGCCTCGGAGATACGCAGTATTTT.

The V gene is TRBV7-3, the J gene TRBJ2-5; tentatively, D is TRBD1 (6 bases). Trimming took off 5 bases at V and 4 bases at J, with 20 bases between the two ends. The CDR3 is 16 amino acids. Germline lookup yields CDR1 SGHTA and CDR2 FQGTGA. The CDR3 region is CASSPYPRDKLETQYF. The CDR3 DNA is TGTGCCAGCAGCCCCTACCCACGGGACAAATTAGAGACCCAGTACTTC.

This clonotype has more than one count but fewer than ten. The chain uses TRBV6-5 and TRBJ1-2; D uncertain. V lost 0 bases, J lost 4 bases, and 15 bases lay in between. The CDR3 spans 16 residues. CDR1 MNHEY and CDR2 SVGAGI come from the germline V gene. The CDR3 DNA is TGTGCCAGCAGTTACTCGAAGGGCGGCACTGGCTATGGCTACACCTTC. Amino acid sequence: CASSYSKGGTGYGYTF.

The CDR3 spells CASSYSRRDSDYNEQFF. The CDR3 DNA sequence: TGTGCCAGCAGTTACTCGAGAAGGGACAGTGATTACAATGAGCAGTTCTTC. V is TRBV6-6 and J is TRBJ2-1, with 7 bases matching TRBD1. Germline CDR1 and CDR2: MNHNY and SVGAGI (reference sequence). The trim removed 0 bases at V and 4 bases at J, leaving 9 bases unmatched. This CDR3 has 17 amino acids.

The rearrangement joins TRBV3-1 to TRBJ2-3; tentative D call: TRBD1 (5 bases). Germline V gene lookup returns CDR1 LGHDT and CDR2 YNNKEL (reference sequence). Trimming shortened V by 0 bases and J by 5 bases, and 6 bases separated the two germline ends. The CDR3 contains 13 residues. The DNA for the CDR3 is TGTGCCAGCAGCCAAGAGACAGAAGATACGCAGTATTTT. It is translated as CASSQETEDTQYF.

The sample holds a few counts of this clonotype. The CDR3 loop is CSPVRGSYNEQFF. In nucleotides, the CDR3 is TGCAGTCCCGTGAGGGGCTCCTACAATGAGCAGTTCTTC. The chain has TRBV20-1 and TRBJ2-1, with D perhaps matching TRBD1 or TRBD2 (5 bases each). The CDR3 consists of 13 residues. Germline V gives CDR1 DFQATT, CDR2 SNEGSKA (reference sequence). With 8 bases removed from V and 0 bases from J, the gap between germline ends came to 11 bases.

The rearrangement links TRBV20-1 to TRBJ1-4; the match to TRBD1 covers 11 bases. Germline trimming cut 2 bases from V and 0 bases from J; bases unmatched to any gene: 11. This CDR3 has 19 residues. Germline V gives CDR1 DFQATT, CDR2 SNEGSKA (reference sequence). CDR3 in amino acids: CSARFADRGRAATNEKLFF. The CDR3 nucleotides read TGCAGTGCTAGATTTGCGGACAGGGGGCGAGCGGCAACTAATGAAAAACTGTTTTTT.